The rows below give T cell receptor beta chains drawn from one sample of a study of human T cells and chemical hapten exposure. TCRdb re-called the RACE reads through MiXCR, storing one row per CDR3 protein. The repertoire holds about 260,000 distinct CDR3 sequences, with 7.5% to 10% as singletons. This specimen consisted of whole blood, obtained in connection with sensitization to the hapten diphenylcyclopropenone (DPC). These receptors all stem from a woman aged 40 to 50 with alopecia areata. Some clones in this sample may be carry-over from other donors' samples. The CDR3 runs from the conserved cysteine through the conserved F or W. Each record gives: J gene, D gene, clone size, V gene, CDR3 protein, CDR3 DNA. A D gene is named only where the DNA matches it firmly. Clone sizes are given selectively: once, few, many, or a class where the clone is expanded.

J gene: TRBJ2-3
D gene: NA
clone size: NA
V gene: TRBV7-2
CDR3 protein: CASSLARSAPVTQYF
CDR3 DNA: TGTGCCAGCAGCTTAGCGAGGAGTGCCCCCGTTACGCAGTATTTT

J gene: TRBJ1-1
D gene: TRBD1
clone size: few
V gene: TRBV6-1
CDR3 protein: CASSESPGQARLNTEAFF
CDR3 DNA: TGTGCCAGCAGTGAAAGTCCGGGACAGGCTAGACTGAACACTGAAGCTTTCTTT

J gene: TRBJ1-4
D gene: NA
clone size: NA
V gene: TRBV28
CDR3 protein: CASSSPRGTSGEKLFF
CDR3 DNA: TGTGCCAGCAGCTCTCCAAGGGGGACTAGTGGTGAAAAACTGTTTTTT

J gene: TRBJ2-5
D gene: NA
clone size: NA
V gene: TRBV11-3
CDR3 protein: CASSLGAGEQETQYF
CDR3 DNA: TGTGCCAGCAGCTTAGGCGCAGGGGAGCAAGAGACCCAGTACTTC

J gene: TRBJ1-6
D gene: NA
clone size: NA
V gene: TRBV9
CDR3 protein: CASSVGGDTQPLHF
CDR3 DNA: TGTGCCAGCAGCGTAGGGGGGGACACGCAACCCCTCCACTTT

J gene: TRBJ2-7
D gene: NA
clone size: few
V gene: TRBV4-2
CDR3 protein: CASSQDRGDYSYEQYF
CDR3 DNA: TGTGCCAGCAGCCAAGATAGGGGTGACTACAGCTACGAGCAGTACTTC

J gene: TRBJ2-7
D gene: TRBD2
clone size: NA
V gene: TRBV6-2/TRBV6-3
CDR3 protein: CASRSGTSASYEQYF
CDR3 DNA: TGTGCCAGCAGATCCGGGACTAGCGCTTCCTACGAGCAGTACTTC

J gene: TRBJ1-2
D gene: TRBD1
clone size: many
V gene: TRBV3-1
CDR3 protein: CASSRTGALTNYGYTF
CDR3 DNA: TGTGCCAGCAGCCGCACAGGGGCCCTCACTAACTATGGCTACACCTTC

J gene: TRBJ2-1
D gene: NA
clone size: NA
V gene: TRBV29-1
CDR3 protein: CSVEAGSNHNEQFF
CDR3 DNA: TGCAGCGTTGAGGCGGGGTCAAACCACAATGAGCAGTTCTTC

J gene: TRBJ2-1
D gene: NA
clone size: NA
V gene: TRBV9
CDR3 protein: CASSFGESSNNEQFF
CDR3 DNA: TGTGCCAGCAGCTTCGGGGAATCTTCAAACAATGAGCAGTTCTTC

J gene: TRBJ1-2
D gene: NA
clone size: NA
V gene: TRBV20-1
CDR3 protein: CSASTAGTYGYTF
CDR3 DNA: TGCAGTGCTAGTACGGCAGGGACATATGGCTACACCTTC

J gene: TRBJ2-1
D gene: NA
clone size: NA
V gene: TRBV4-3
CDR3 protein: CASSPNLASTYNEQFF
CDR3 DNA: TGCGCCAGCAGCCCGAACCTAGCGTCTACCTACAATGAGCAGTTCTTC

J gene: TRBJ2-1
D gene: NA
clone size: few
V gene: TRBV4-1
CDR3 protein: CASSQDEGRDFPFF
CDR3 DNA: TGCGCCAGCAGCCAAGATGAGGGACGGGACTTCCCCTTCTTC

J gene: TRBJ1-4
D gene: TRBD1
clone size: few
V gene: TRBV28
CDR3 protein: CASSSQGAGEKLFF
CDR3 DNA: TGTGCCAGCAGTTCACAGGGGGCTGGGGAAAAACTGTTTTTT

J gene: TRBJ2-2
D gene: NA
clone size: NA
V gene: TRBV4-2
CDR3 protein: CASSQDLRTTGELFF
CDR3 DNA: TGTGCCAGCAGCCAAGATTTAAGGACCACCGGGGAGCTGTTTTTT

J gene: TRBJ2-2
D gene: TRBD1
clone size: NA
V gene: TRBV20-1
CDR3 protein: CSAEGGQGAPGELFF
CDR3 DNA: TGCAGTGCTGAAGGGGGACAGGGAGCCCCCGGGGAGCTGTTTTTT

J gene: TRBJ1-1
D gene: TRBD1
clone size: many
V gene: TRBV11-2
CDR3 protein: CASSLGGQGGTEAFF
CDR3 DNA: TGTGCCAGCAGCCTAGGAGGACAGGGTGGAACTGAAGCTTTCTTT

J gene: TRBJ2-2
D gene: TRBD2
clone size: NA
V gene: TRBV6-5
CDR3 protein: CASSNGGRVTGELFF
CDR3 DNA: TGTGCCAGCAGCAACGGAGGGAGGGTAACCGGGGAGCTGTTTTTT

J gene: TRBJ1-1
D gene: NA
clone size: many
V gene: TRBV27
CDR3 protein: CASSFSRDTEAFF
CDR3 DNA: TGTGCCAGCAGTTTCAGTAGGGACACTGAAGCTTTCTTT

J gene: TRBJ2-3
D gene: TRBD2
clone size: NA
V gene: TRBV9
CDR3 protein: CASSVGGSGGTDTQYF
CDR3 DNA: TGTGCCAGCAGCGTGGGCGGGAGTGGGGGCACAGATACGCAGTATTTT

J gene: TRBJ2-1
D gene: TRBD2
clone size: few
V gene: TRBV6-5
CDR3 protein: CASSSLLLAASSYNEQFF
CDR3 DNA: TGTGCCAGCAGTTCTCTACTACTAGCGGCAAGCTCCTACAATGAGCAGTTCTTC

J gene: TRBJ2-7
D gene: TRBD1
clone size: few
V gene: TRBV28
CDR3 protein: CASGTAARIPYEQYF
CDR3 DNA: TGTGCCAGCGGGACAGCCGCACGCATCCCTTACGAGCAGTACTTC

J gene: TRBJ2-3
D gene: NA
clone size: many
V gene: TRBV9
CDR3 protein: CASSVGLTSTDTQYF
CDR3 DNA: TGTGCCAGCAGCGTAGGACTGACTAGCACAGATACGCAGTATTTT

J gene: TRBJ2-5
D gene: TRBD2
clone size: few
V gene: TRBV6-2/TRBV6-3
CDR3 protein: CASRGLAFETQYF
CDR3 DNA: TGTGCCAGCAGGGGACTAGCGTTCGAGACCCAGTACTTC

J gene: TRBJ1-2
D gene: NA
clone size: few
V gene: TRBV3-1
CDR3 protein: CASSQEVQGSYGYTF
CDR3 DNA: TGTGCCAGCAGCCAAGAGGTGCAGGGGAGCTATGGCTACACCTTC

J gene: TRBJ2-2
D gene: NA
clone size: NA
V gene: TRBV7-3
CDR3 protein: CASSSSMGELFF
CDR3 DNA: TGTGCCAGCAGCTCCTCTATGGGAGAGCTGTTTTTT

J gene: TRBJ2-1
D gene: NA
clone size: many
V gene: TRBV11-3
CDR3 protein: CASSREGSYNEQFF
CDR3 DNA: TGTGCCAGCAGTCGAGAGGGGTCCTACAATGAGCAGTTCTTC

J gene: TRBJ2-2
D gene: NA
clone size: NA
V gene: TRBV28
CDR3 protein: CASSYGTVNTGELFF
CDR3 DNA: TGTGCCAGCAGTTACGGGACGGTGAACACCGGGGAGCTGTTTTTT

J gene: TRBJ1-4
D gene: NA
clone size: NA
V gene: TRBV7-9
CDR3 protein: CASSSLGGANEKLFF
CDR3 DNA: TGTGCCAGCAGCTCCCTGGGGGGAGCTAATGAAAAACTGTTTTTT

J gene: TRBJ2-6
D gene: NA
clone size: few
V gene: TRBV12-3/TRBV12-4
CDR3 protein: CASSRASGANVLTF
CDR3 DNA: TGTGCCAGCTCAAGGGCCTCTGGGGCCAACGTCCTGACTTTC

J gene: TRBJ2-3
D gene: TRBD1
clone size: NA
V gene: TRBV10-3
CDR3 protein: CAISDRTGEDTQYF
CDR3 DNA: TGTGCCATCAGTGATAGGACAGGGGAGGATACGCAGTATTTT

J gene: TRBJ1-2
D gene: TRBD1
clone size: few
V gene: TRBV29-1
CDR3 protein: CSAGQGAYGYTF
CDR3 DNA: TGCAGCGCCGGACAGGGGGCCTATGGCTACACCTTC

J gene: TRBJ2-2
D gene: NA
clone size: NA
V gene: TRBV10-3
CDR3 protein: CAIRTTTSANTGELFF
CDR3 DNA: TGTGCCATCAGAACCACGACATCCGCGAACACCGGGGAGCTGTTTTTT

J gene: TRBJ1-5
D gene: NA
clone size: few
V gene: TRBV7-2
CDR3 protein: CASSLGRSQPQHF
CDR3 DNA: TGTGCCAGCAGCTTAGGGAGAAGTCAGCCCCAGCATTTT

J gene: TRBJ2-1
D gene: NA
clone size: many
V gene: TRBV24-1
CDR3 protein: CATSDWTGYNEQFF
CDR3 DNA: TGTGCCACCAGTGATTGGACTGGATACAATGAGCAGTTCTTC

J gene: TRBJ2-2
D gene: TRBD2
clone size: many
V gene: TRBV10-3
CDR3 protein: CAISASGRVGELFF
CDR3 DNA: TGTGCCATCAGTGCATCGGGGAGGGTCGGGGAGCTGTTTTTT

J gene: TRBJ1-4
D gene: TRBD1
clone size: few
V gene: TRBV7-9
CDR3 protein: CASSSQGARNEKLFF
CDR3 DNA: TGTGCCAGCAGCTCGCAGGGGGCCCGGAACGAAAAACTGTTTTTT

J gene: TRBJ2-2
D gene: NA
clone size: few
V gene: TRBV7-8
CDR3 protein: CASSLNRGTGELFF
CDR3 DNA: TGTGCCAGCAGCTTAAATCGGGGCACCGGGGAGCTGTTTTTT

J gene: TRBJ2-1
D gene: NA
clone size: NA
V gene: TRBV5-1
CDR3 protein: CASSLNLYNEQFF
CDR3 DNA: TGCGCCAGCAGCTTAAACTTGTACAATGAGCAGTTCTTC

J gene: TRBJ2-1
D gene: NA
clone size: many
V gene: TRBV9
CDR3 protein: CASSVEGGASPPNEQFF
CDR3 DNA: TGTGCCAGCAGCGTAGAGGGGGGGGCCTCTCCCCCCAATGAGCAGTTCTTC

J gene: TRBJ2-2
D gene: TRBD1
clone size: NA
V gene: TRBV20-1
CDR3 protein: CSARDRQGAIGGELFF
CDR3 DNA: TGCAGTGCTAGAGATCGGCAGGGGGCGATAGGCGGGGAGCTGTTTTTT

J gene: TRBJ2-3
D gene: NA
clone size: many
V gene: TRBV4-2
CDR3 protein: CASSQDKGTLGGVRQYF
CDR3 DNA: TGTGCCAGCAGCCAAGATAAGGGGACGTTGGGAGGTGTTAGGCAGTATTTT

J gene: TRBJ1-6
D gene: NA
clone size: NA
V gene: TRBV6-2/TRBV6-3
CDR3 protein: CASSYVGGSSPLHF
CDR3 DNA: TGTGCCAGCAGTTACGTCGGGGGAAGCTCACCCCTCCACTTT

J gene: TRBJ2-7
D gene: NA
clone size: NA
V gene: TRBV3-1
CDR3 protein: CASSRLGGYEQYF
CDR3 DNA: TGTGCCAGCAGCCGACTTGGCGGGTACGAGCAGTACTTC

J gene: TRBJ2-3
D gene: TRBD2
clone size: NA
V gene: TRBV7-2
CDR3 protein: CASSLRLAGITDTQYF
CDR3 DNA: TGTGCCAGCAGCCTCCGACTAGCGGGAATCACAGATACGCAGTATTTT

J gene: TRBJ1-1
D gene: NA
clone size: many
V gene: TRBV29-1
CDR3 protein: CSATENTEAFF
CDR3 DNA: TGCAGCGCGACAGAGAACACTGAAGCTTTCTTT